Listed below are T cell receptor beta chains from one sample, sequenced in a study of CD8 T cells in Susac syndrome. Each CDR3 protein is one row after TCRdb ran MiXCR on the immunoSEQ multiplex PCR reads. The sample has 140,000 or so distinct CDR3 sequences, about 95% seen once. Sequenced: CD4+ T cells from PBMCs. The source is a human donor with multiple sclerosis. Both conserved end residues are part of each CDR3. A D gene is named only where the DNA matches it firmly. Expanded clones are given a class, and other clones once, few, many or no size at all.

14 | - | TRBD1 | TRBJ1-2 | TRBV12-3/TRBV12-4 | TGTGCCAGCAGTGAAGACAGGGGGCAAGGTGGCTACACCTTC | CASSEDRGQGGYTF
14 | few | - | TRBJ2-7 | TRBV6-5 | TGTGCCAGCAGTTACGGGACCAGCTCCTACGAGCAGTACTTC | CASSYGTSSYEQYF
15 | - | - | TRBJ1-2 | TRBV29-1 | TGCAGCGTTGGGGTATATTCGTCTGAGAACTATGGCTACACCTTC | CSVGVYSSENYGYTF
14 | - | - | TRBJ2-5 | TRBV5-1 | TGCGCCAGCAGCCGTCACCTCCAGCAAGAGACCCAGTACTTC | CASSRHLQQETQYF
15 | - | - | TRBJ1-4 | TRBV27 | TGTGCCAGCAGTCCCGACCTGGGTACTAATGAAAAACTGTTTTTT | CASSPDLGTNEKLFF
17 | - | - | TRBJ2-3 | TRBV9 | TGTGCCAGCAGCGTCAGGGTTGGCGGGAAAAACACAGATACGCAGTATTTT | CASSVRVGGKNTDTQYF
13 | - | - | TRBJ2-1 | TRBV19 | TGTGCCAGTAGTAAGGCAGGCTACAATGAGCAGTTCTTC | CASSKAGYNEQFF
13 | once | TRBD2 | TRBJ2-1 | TRBV7-3 | TGTGCCAGCAGCCCCGGGAGGATGGATGAGCAGTTCTTC | CASSPGRMDEQFF
15 | - | - | TRBJ2-1 | TRBV20-1 | TGCAGTGCTCAAGGGGGGTTCGGCCGTCGCGATGAGCAGTTCTTC | CSAQGGFGRRDEQFF
17 | - | - | TRBJ2-1 | TRBV29-1 | TGCAGCGTCCAGTCGAGCGCTCAGCGGAGCTCCTACAATGAGCAGTTCTTC | CSVQSSAQRSSYNEQFF
14 | - | TRBD1 | TRBJ2-5 | TRBV14 | TGTGCCAGCAGAGGACAGGGGGCTCTAGAGACCCAGTACTTC | CASRGQGALETQYF
16 | - | - | TRBJ2-7 | TRBV27 | TGTGCCAGCAGTTTAAAGGGCCAAACGGGTCTCTACGAGCAGTACTTC | CASSLKGQTGLYEQYF
14 | - | - | TRBJ1-1 | TRBV19 | TGTGCCAGTAGCCCACAAGGAATGAACACTGAAGCTTTCTTT | CASSPQGMNTEAFF
14 | - | - | TRBJ2-3 | TRBV7-9 | TGTGCCAGCAGCTTGGCTTTGGGCACAGATACGCAGTATTTT | CASSLALGTDTQYF
15 | once | - | TRBJ2-2 | TRBV12-3/TRBV12-4 | TGTGCCAGCAGTCCCTTCCCCCCACTGACCGGGGAGCTGTTTTTT | CASSPFPPLTGELFF
14 | - | - | TRBJ2-1 | TRBV7-2 | TGTGCCAGCAGCCTCGACGGAGGGGCGGGGGAGCAGTTCTTC | CASSLDGGAGEQFF
11 | - | - | TRBJ2-5 | TRBV30 | TGTGCCTGGATAGAGTGGGAGACCCAGTACTTC | CAWIEWETQYF
15 | - | TRBD2 | TRBJ2-5 | TRBV29-1 | TGCAGCGTTGCGAGTACTAGCGGTATTCAAGAGACCCAGTACTTC | CSVASTSGIQETQYF
13 | - | - | TRBJ1-5 | TRBV3-1 | TGTGCCAGCAGCCAAGAGACTTATCAGCCCCAGCATTTT | CASSQETYQPQHF
14 | - | - | TRBJ2-7 | TRBV5-1 | TGCGCCAGCAAATCCGGGGAAGAATCCTACGAGCAGTACTTC | CASKSGEESYEQYF
15 | - | - | TRBJ1-2 | TRBV23-1 | TGCGCCAGCAGTCCCCGTGGGGGAGTTGGCTATGGCTACACCTTC | CASSPRGGVGYGYTF
14 | - | - | TRBJ1-2 | TRBV20-1 | TGCAGTGACCGACAGGCAGGTCGTTCGCGAGGCTACACCTTC | CSDRQAGRSRGYTF
16 | once | - | TRBJ2-4 | TRBV7-2 | TGTGCCAGCAGCTCCTCCAGGGGGGAGGCCAAAAACATTCAGTACTTC | CASSSSRGEAKNIQYF
11 | - | - | TRBJ1-2 | TRBV24-1 | TGTGCCACGTCGTCTCTTTATGGCTACACCTTC | CATSSLYGYTF
13 | - | - | TRBJ1-5 | TRBV24-1 | TGTGCCACCTCGAGGGGGGACAATCAGCCCCAGCATTTT | CATSRGDNQPQHF
11 | once | - | TRBJ2-3 | TRBV12-3/TRBV12-4 | TGTGCCAGCAGCAACAGTCATACGCAGTATTTT | CASSNSHTQYF
14 | - | - | TRBJ1-6 | TRBV20-1 | TGCAGTGCTAGGGGCAGAGCCGATAATTCACCCCTCCACTTT | CSARGRADNSPLHF
16 | - | TRBD1 | TRBJ2-3 | TRBV28 | TGTGCCAGCAGAGAAGGGACAGGGGGCGGCGCAGATACGCAGTATTTT | CASREGTGGGADTQYF
15 | - | - | TRBJ2-1 | TRBV20-1 | TGCAGTGCTAGAGATAGGCCCCAAGTCTACAATGAGCAGTTCTTC | CSARDRPQVYNEQFF
13 | - | - | TRBJ2-5 | TRBV6-5 | TGTGCCAGCAGTTACTCGCTGCTGGAGACCCAGTACTTC | CASSYSLLETQYF
15 | few | - | TRBJ1-2 | TRBV6-5 | TGTGCCAGCAGTTACTCGATGGTAGGAGGGTCTGGCTACACCTTC | CASSYSMVGGSGYTF
16 | - | TRBD2 | TRBJ2-1 | TRBV24-1 | TGTGCCACCAGTGATCCCATAGCGGGAGGGGACAATGAGCAGTTCTTC | CATSDPIAGGDNEQFF
16 | - | TRBD2 | TRBJ2-7 | TRBV11-1 | TGTGCCAGCAGCTTATTGGGGACTAGCGCATCGTCCGAGCAGTACTTC | CASSLLGTSASSEQYF
11 | - | - | TRBJ2-5 | TRBV29-1 | TGCAGCCTAAAACTCCAAGAGACCCAGTACTTC | CSLKLQETQYF
11 | - | - | TRBJ2-7 | TRBV29-1 | TGCAGCGCTCAGGCGGCCTACGAGCAGTACTTC | CSAQAAYEQYF
13 | - | - | TRBJ2-1 | TRBV4-1 | TGCGCCAGCAGCCAACCCTCCTACAATGAGCAGTTCTTC | CASSQPSYNEQFF
17 | - | - | TRBJ2-2 | TRBV5-6 | TGTGCCAGCTCCCCCGGAGGCAGACTAACGAACACCGGGGAGCTGTTTTTT | CASSPGGRLTNTGELFF